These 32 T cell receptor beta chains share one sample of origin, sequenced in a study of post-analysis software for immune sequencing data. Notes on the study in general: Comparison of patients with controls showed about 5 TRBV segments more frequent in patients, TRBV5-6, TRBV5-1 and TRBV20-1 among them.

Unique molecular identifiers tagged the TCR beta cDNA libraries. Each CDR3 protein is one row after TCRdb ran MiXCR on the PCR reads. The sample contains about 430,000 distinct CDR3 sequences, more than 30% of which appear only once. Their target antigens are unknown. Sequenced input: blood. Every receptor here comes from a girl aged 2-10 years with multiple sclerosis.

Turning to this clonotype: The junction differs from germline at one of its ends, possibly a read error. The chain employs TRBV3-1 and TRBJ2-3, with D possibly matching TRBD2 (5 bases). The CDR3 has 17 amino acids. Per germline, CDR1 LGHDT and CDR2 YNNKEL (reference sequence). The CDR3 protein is CASGQDFWRASTDTQYF. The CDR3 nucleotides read TGTGCCAGCGGCCAAGATTTCTGGCGGGCCAGCACAGATACGCAGTATTTT.

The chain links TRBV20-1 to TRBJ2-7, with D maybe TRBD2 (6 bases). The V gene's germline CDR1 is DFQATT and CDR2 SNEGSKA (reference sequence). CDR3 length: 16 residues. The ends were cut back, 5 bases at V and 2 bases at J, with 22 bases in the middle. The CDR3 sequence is CSAAGKGSFPTYEQYF. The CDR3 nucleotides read TGCAGTGCTGCGGGGAAGGGGAGTTTCCCCACCTACGAGCAGTACTTC.

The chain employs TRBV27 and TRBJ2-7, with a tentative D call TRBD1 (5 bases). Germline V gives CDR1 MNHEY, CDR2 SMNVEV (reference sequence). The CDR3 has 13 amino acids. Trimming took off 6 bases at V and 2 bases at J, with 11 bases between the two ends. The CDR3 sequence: CASSYSGTYEQYF. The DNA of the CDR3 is TGTGCCAGCAGCTATTCAGGGACCTACGAGCAGTACTTC.

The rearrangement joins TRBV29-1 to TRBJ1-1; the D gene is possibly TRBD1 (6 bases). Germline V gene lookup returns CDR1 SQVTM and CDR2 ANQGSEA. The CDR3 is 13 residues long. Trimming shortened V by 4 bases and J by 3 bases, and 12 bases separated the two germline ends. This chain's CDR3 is CSVGAQGYTEAFF. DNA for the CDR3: TGCAGCGTTGGCGCACAGGGATACACTGAAGCTTTCTTT.

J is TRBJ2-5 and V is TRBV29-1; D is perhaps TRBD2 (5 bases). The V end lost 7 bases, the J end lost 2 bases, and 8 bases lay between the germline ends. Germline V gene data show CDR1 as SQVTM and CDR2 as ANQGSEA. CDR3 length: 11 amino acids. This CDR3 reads CSGGIQETQYF. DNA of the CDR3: TGCAGCGGAGGGATTCAAGAGACCCAGTACTTC.

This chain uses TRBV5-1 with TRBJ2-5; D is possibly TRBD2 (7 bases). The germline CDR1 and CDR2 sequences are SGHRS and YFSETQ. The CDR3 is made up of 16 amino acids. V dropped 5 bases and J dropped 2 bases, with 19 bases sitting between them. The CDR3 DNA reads TGCGCCAGCAGACAGGCCGGCGGGGGCCTTCAAGAGACCCAGTACTTC. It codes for CASRQAGGGLQETQYF.

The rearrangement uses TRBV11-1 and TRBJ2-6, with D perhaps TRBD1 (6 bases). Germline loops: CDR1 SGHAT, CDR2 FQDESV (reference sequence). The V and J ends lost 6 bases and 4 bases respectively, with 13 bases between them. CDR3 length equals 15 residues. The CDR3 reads CASRNLGQGANVLTF. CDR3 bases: TGTGCCAGCAGAAATTTAGGACAGGGGGCCAACGTCCTGACTTTC.

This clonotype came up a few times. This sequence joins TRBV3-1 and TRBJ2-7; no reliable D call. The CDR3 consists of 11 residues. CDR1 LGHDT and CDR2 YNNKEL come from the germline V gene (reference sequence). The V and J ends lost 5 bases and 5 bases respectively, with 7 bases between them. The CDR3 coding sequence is TGTGCCAGCAGCTATCGTCACGAGCAGTACTTC. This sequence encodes CASSYRHEQYF.

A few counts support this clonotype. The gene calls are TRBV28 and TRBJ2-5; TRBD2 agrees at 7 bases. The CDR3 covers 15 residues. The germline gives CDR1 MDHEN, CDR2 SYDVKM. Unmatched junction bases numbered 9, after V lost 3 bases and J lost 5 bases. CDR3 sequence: CASSLGGALGETQYF. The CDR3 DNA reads TGTGCCAGCAGTTTGGGAGGGGCGCTAGGGGAGACCCAGTACTTC.

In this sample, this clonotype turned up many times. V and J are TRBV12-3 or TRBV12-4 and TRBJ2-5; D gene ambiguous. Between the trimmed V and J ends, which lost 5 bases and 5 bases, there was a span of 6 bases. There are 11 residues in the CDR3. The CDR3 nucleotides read TGTGCCAGCAGTCACGGGGAGACCCAGTACTTC. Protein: CASSHGETQYF.

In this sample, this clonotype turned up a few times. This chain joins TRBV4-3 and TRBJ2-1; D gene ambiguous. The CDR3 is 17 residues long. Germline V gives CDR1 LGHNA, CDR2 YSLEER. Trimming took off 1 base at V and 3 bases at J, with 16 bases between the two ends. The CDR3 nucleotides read TGCGCCAGCAGCCAAGGGCTTGTTGGTCTTGGCTACAATGAGCAGTTCTTC. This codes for CASSQGLVGLGYNEQFF.

CDR3 nucleotides: TGTGCCAGCAGCCCTCCGGGGGGTTCTGACAATGAGCAGTACTTC. This gives the protein CASSPPGGSDNEQYF. The genes are TRBV7-9 and TRBJ2-5; 7 bases line up with TRBD2. Per the germline V gene, CDR1 is SEHNR and CDR2 is FQNEAQ (reference sequence). The CDR3 is 15 residues long. The V gene end was trimmed by 5 bases and the J gene end by 11 bases; junction bases not matched to a gene: 17.

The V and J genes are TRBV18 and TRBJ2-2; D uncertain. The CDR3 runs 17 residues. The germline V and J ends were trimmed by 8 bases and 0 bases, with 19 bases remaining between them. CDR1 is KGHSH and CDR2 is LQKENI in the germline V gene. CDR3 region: CASLLSSSPANTGELFF. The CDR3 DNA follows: TGTGCCAGCCTACTCAGTTCGTCGCCCGCGAACACCGGGGAGCTGTTTTTT. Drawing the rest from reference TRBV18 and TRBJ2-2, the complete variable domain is NAGVMQNPRHLVRRRGQEARLRCSPMKGHSHVYWYRQLPEEGLKFMVYLQKENIIDESGMPKERFSAEFPKEGPSILRIQQVVRGDSAAYFCASLLSSSPANTGELFFGEGSRLTVL.

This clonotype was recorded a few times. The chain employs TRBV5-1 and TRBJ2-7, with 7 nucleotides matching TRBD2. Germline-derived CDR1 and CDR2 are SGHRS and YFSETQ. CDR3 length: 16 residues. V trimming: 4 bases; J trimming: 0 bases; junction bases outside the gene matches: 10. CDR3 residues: CASSTTRDYSSYEQYF. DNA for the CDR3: TGCGCCAGCAGCACCACAAGGGACTATTCCTCCTACGAGCAGTACTTC.

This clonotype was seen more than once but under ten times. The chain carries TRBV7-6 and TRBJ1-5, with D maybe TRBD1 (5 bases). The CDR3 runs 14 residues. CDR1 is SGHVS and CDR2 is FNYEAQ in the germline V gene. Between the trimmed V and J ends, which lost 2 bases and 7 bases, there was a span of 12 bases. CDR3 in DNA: TGTGCCAGCAGCTTATGGCCAGGGAGGCAGCCCCAGCATTTT. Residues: CASSLWPGRQPQHF.

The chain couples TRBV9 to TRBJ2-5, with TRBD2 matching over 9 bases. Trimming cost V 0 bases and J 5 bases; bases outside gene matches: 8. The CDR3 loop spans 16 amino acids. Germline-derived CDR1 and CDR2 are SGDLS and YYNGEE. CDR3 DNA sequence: TGTGCCAGCAGCGTAGTTAGCGGGAGTCTTTGGGAGACCCAGTACTTC. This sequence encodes CASSVVSGSLWETQYF.

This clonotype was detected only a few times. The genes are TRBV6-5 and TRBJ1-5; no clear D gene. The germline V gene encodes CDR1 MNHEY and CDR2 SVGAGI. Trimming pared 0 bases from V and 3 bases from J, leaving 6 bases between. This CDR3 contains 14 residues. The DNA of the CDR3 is TGTGCCAGCAGTTACTCGGTGTACAATCAGCCCCAGCATTTT. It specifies CASSYSVYNQPQHF.

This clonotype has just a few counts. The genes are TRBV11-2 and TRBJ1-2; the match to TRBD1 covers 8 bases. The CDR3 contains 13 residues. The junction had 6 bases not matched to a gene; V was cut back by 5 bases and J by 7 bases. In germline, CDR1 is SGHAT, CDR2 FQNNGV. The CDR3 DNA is TGTGCCAGCAGCCCACAGGGGGATGGTGGCTACACCTTC. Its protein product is CASSPQGDGGYTF.

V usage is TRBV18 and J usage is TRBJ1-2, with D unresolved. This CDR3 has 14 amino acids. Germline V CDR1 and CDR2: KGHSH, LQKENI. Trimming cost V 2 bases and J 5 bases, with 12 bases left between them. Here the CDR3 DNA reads TGTGCCAGCTCACCAGGCCCCGGGCATTATGGCTACACCTTC. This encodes CASSPGPGHYGYTF.

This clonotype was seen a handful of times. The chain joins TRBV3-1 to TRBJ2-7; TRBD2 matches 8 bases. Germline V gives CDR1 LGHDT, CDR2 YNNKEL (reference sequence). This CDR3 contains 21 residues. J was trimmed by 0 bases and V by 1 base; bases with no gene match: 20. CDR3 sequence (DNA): TGTGCCAGCAGCCAAGCCCTAACTGGGACTAGAGAGAGAGATGACTCCTACGAGCAGTACTTC. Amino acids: CASSQALTGTRERDDSYEQYF.

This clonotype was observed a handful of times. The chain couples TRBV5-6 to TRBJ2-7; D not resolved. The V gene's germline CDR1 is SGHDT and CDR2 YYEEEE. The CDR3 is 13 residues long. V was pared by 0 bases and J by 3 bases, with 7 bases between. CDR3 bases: TGTGCCAGCAGCTTGGGTCGACACTACGAGCAGTACTTC. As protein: CASSLGRHYEQYF.

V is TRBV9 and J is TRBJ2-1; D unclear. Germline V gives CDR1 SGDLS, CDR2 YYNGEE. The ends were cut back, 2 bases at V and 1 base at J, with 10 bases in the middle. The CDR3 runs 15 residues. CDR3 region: CASSVSSYSYNEQFF. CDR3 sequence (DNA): TGTGCCAGCAGCGTTAGCTCTTATTCCTACAATGAGCAGTTCTTC.

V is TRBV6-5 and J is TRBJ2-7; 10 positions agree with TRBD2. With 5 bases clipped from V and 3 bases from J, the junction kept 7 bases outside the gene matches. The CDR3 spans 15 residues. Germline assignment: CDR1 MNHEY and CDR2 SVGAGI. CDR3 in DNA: TGTGCCAGCAGTCCTGGACTAGCGGAGCTCTACGAGCAGTACTTC. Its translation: CASSPGLAELYEQYF.

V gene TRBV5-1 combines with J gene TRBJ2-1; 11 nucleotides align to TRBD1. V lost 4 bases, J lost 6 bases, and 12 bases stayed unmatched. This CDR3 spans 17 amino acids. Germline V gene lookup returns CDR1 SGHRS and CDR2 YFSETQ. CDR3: CASSPLPGQGAFNEQFF. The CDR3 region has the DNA TGCGCCAGCAGCCCGCTCCCCGGACAGGGGGCCTTCAATGAGCAGTTCTTC.

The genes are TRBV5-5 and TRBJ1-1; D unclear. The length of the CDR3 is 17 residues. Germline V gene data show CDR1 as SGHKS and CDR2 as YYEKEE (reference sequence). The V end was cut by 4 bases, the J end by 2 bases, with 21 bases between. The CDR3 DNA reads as TGTGCCAGCAGCCAGCTTAGGCAAGAATTCGAAAACACTGAAGCTTTCTTT. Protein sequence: CASSQLRQEFENTEAFF.

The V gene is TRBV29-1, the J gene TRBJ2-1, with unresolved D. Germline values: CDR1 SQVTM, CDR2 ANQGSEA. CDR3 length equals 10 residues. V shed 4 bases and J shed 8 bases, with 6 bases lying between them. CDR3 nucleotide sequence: TGCAGCGTTGTGTTGTATGAGCAGTTCTTC. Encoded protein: CSVVLYEQFF.

CDR3 in DNA: TGCAGTGCCTCCAGAGCAGTTTCCTACGAGCAGTACTTC. As protein: CSASRAVSYEQYF. The J gene is TRBJ2-7, the V gene TRBV20-1; D remains unclear. Trimming removed 6 bases from V and 1 base from J, with 13 bases in between. The V gene's germline CDR1 is DFQATT and CDR2 SNEGSKA (reference sequence). The CDR3 length is 13 residues.

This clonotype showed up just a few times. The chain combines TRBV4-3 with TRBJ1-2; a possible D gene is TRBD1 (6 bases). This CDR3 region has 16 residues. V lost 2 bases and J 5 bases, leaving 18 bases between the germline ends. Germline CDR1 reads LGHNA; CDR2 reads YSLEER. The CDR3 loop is CASSQQAGGDGYGYTF. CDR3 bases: TGCGCCAGCAGCCAACAGGCCGGGGGCGATGGTTATGGCTACACCTTC.

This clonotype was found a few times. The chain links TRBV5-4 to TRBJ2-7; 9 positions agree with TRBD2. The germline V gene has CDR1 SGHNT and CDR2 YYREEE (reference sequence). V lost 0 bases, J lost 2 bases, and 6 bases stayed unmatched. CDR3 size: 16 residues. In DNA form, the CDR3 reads TGTGCCAGCAGCTTGGGAGGTAGCGGGAGCCCCTACGAGCAGTACTTC. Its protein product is CASSLGGSGSPYEQYF. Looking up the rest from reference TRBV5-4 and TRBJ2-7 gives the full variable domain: ETGVTQSPTHLIKTRGQQVTLRCSSQSGHNTVSWYQQALGQGPQFIFQYYREEENGRGNFPPRFSGLQFPNYSSELNVNALELDDSALYLCASSLGGSGSPYEQYFGPGTRLTVT.

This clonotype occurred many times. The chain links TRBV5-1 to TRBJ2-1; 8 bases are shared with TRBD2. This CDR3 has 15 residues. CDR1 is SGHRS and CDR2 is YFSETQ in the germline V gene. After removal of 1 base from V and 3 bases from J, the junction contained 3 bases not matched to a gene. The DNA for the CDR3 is TGCGCCAGCAGCTTGTCTAGCGGGCGCTACAATGAGCAGTTCTTC. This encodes CASSLSSGRYNEQFF. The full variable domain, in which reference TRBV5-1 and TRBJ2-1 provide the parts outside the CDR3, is KAGVTQTPRYLIKTRGQQVTLSCSPISGHRSVSWYQQTPGQGLQFLFEYFSETQRNKGNFPGRFSGRQFSNSRSEMNVSTLELGDSALYLCASSLSSGRYNEQFFGPGTRLTVL.

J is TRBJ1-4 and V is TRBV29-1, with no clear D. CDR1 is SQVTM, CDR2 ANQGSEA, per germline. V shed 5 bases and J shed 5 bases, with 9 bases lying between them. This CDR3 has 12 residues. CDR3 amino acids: CSVLFRNEKLFF. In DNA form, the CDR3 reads TGCAGCGTTTTGTTTAGGAATGAAAAACTGTTTTTT.

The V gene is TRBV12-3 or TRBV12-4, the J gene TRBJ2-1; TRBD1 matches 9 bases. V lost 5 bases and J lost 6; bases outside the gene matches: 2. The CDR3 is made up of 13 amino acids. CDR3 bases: TGTGCCAGCAGTGGACAGGGGTTCAATGAGCAGTTCTTC. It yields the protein CASSGQGFNEQFF.